This T cell receptor (beta chain) comes out of a study of cytomegalovirus exposure and HLA in healthy donors. Points from the study as a whole: In the analysis, some V segments, TRBV6-2 and TRBV6-3 included, were excluded as indistinguishable.

PCR amplification relied on 60 Vbeta primers (plus 13 Jbeta primers). Profiled with immunoSEQ multiplex PCR; TCRdb holds only in-frame clones, not every one. The sample includes over 150,000 clones, around 85% of them seen just once. Concerning this clone: Its antigen is still unknown.

Trimming cost V 0 bases and J 9 bases, with 18 bases left between them. Looked up from germline, CDR1 is MNHEY and CDR2 is SMNVEV (reference sequence). This CDR3 is built from 16 residues. The sequenced sample consisted of PBMCs. The sequence came from a man between 35 and 55 years old in good health and CMV-seronegative. This chain uses TRBV27 with TRBJ2-1; D gene ambiguous. The CDR3 nucleotides read TGTGCCAGCAGTTTATCATACAGTCCATACGACGGTGAGCAGTTCTTC. Translated: CASSLSYSPYDGEQFF.